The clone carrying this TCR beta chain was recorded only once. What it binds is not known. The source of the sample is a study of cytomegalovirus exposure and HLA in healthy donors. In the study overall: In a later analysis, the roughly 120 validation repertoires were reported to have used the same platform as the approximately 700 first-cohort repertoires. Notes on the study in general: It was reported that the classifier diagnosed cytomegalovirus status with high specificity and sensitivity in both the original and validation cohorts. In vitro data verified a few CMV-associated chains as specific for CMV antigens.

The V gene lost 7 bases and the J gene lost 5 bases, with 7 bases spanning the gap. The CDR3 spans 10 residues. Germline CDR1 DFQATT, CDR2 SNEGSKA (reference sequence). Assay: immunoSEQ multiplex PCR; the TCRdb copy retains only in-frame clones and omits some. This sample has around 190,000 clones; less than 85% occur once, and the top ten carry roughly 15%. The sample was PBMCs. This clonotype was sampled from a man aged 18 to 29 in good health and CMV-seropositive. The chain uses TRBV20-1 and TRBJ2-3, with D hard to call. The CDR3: CSGVVDTQYF. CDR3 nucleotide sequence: TGCAGTGGAGTGGTAGATACGCAGTATTTT.